This TCR beta chain originates from a study of control samples from healthy donors and cancer patients. Using immunoSEQ multiplex PCR, the repertoire was profiled, and TCRdb retains in-frame clones only, with some absent. Of 150,000 to 200,000 clones in the sample, approximately 90% were seen once. The origin of this receptor is a man aged 25-45 years in good health. Specimen: blood.

As DNA, the CDR3 is TGTGCCAGCAGTTACGAGGCGGGACAGAACTCCTACGAGCAGTACTTC. Its translation: CASSYEAGQNSYEQYF. V gene TRBV6-5 combines with J gene TRBJ2-7; D perhaps matches TRBD1 (7 bases). Germline-derived CDR1 and CDR2 are MNHEY and SVGAGI. V lost 2 bases, J lost 0 bases, and 14 bases lay in between. This CDR3 has 16 residues.